Presented here are 21 T cell receptor beta chains from one specimen sequenced in a study of blood T cell repertoires in COVID-19. The assay was immunoSEQ multiplex PCR, and TCRdb's table has in-frame clones only and misses some. The sample yields roughly 160,000 clones, around 80% seen once. Specimen: PBMCs or T cells enriched from blood (not recorded which). All receptors come from a woman aged 70-85 years in a cohort exposed to, infected with or recovered from COVID-19 (not recorded which).

The table lists this clone with a few counts. The J gene is TRBJ1-2, the V gene TRBV27, with TRBD1 identical over 7 bases. The CDR3 loop spans 14 amino acids. Germline CDR1 reads MNHEY; CDR2 reads SMNVEV (reference sequence). With 4 bases clipped from V and 5 bases from J, the junction kept 7 bases outside the gene matches. The CDR3 loop reads CASSSLDRVYGYTF. In DNA form, the CDR3 reads TGTGCCAGCAGTTCGTTAGACAGGGTGTATGGCTACACCTTC.

The rearrangement links TRBV5-4 to TRBJ2-5; 10 bases fit TRBD2. Germline V gene sequence: CDR1 SGHNT, CDR2 YYREEE (reference sequence). V shed 4 bases and J 4 bases; nucleotides not matched to a gene: 10. The CDR3 runs to 16 residues. The CDR3 region is CASSPSPSGSRETQYF. CDR3 DNA: TGTGCCAGCAGCCCCTCCCCTAGCGGGAGTAGAGAGACCCAGTACTTC.

This sequence joins TRBV29-1 and TRBJ1-2, with D unresolved. The germline CDR1 and CDR2 sequences are SQVTM and ANQGSEA. The CDR3 loop spans 12 amino acids. V was clipped by 7 bases and J by 8 bases, with 17 bases between them. CDR3 sequence (DNA): TGCAGCGCCGGTCAGGATAGTGTAGGCTACACCTTC. This gives the protein CSAGQDSVGYTF.

This chain joins TRBV7-9 and TRBJ1-1; TRBD1 might be the D (6 bases). The CDR3 extends over 15 amino acids. The germline V and J ends were trimmed by 1 base and 5 bases, with 14 bases remaining between them. Germline V gene sequence: CDR1 SEHNR, CDR2 FQNEAQ (reference sequence). The CDR3 DNA follows: TGTGCCAGCAGCTTAGGAGGGGGTACGGTTACTGAAGCTTTCTTT. Its protein product is CASSLGGGTVTEAFF.

The sample holds a few counts of this clone. This CDR3 reads CASSFTAQDGYTF. Written as DNA, the CDR3 is TGTGCCAGCAGCTTCACCGCCCAGGATGGCTACACCTTC. This chain joins TRBV7-2 and TRBJ1-2; D is unclear. CDR1 is SGHTA, CDR2 FQGNSA, per germline. CDR3 length: 13 residues. V lost 3 bases, J lost 6 bases, and 11 bases lay in between. Variable domain in full (rest from reference TRBV7-2 and TRBJ1-2): GAGVSQSPSNKVTEKGKDVELRCDPISGHTALYWYRQSLGQGLEFLIYFQGNSAPDKSGLPSDRFSAERTGGSVSTLTIQRTQQEDSAVYLCASSFTAQDGYTFGSGTRLTVV.

Of note for this clone: The junction differs from germline at one of its ends, possibly a read error. J is TRBJ2-7 and V is TRBV4-1; 12 bases map to TRBD2. From germline, CDR1 is MGHRA and CDR2 YSYEKL. The CDR3 sequence is 14 residues long. In DNA, the CDR3 is TGCGCCAGCAGCCAAGATGCTAGCGGGAGGGCCTTGAACTTC. Its protein product is CASSQDASGRALNF.

The V and J genes are TRBV5-1 and TRBJ2-2; D is undetermined. Germline values: CDR1 SGHRS, CDR2 YFSETQ. The CDR3 extends over 15 amino acids. The ends were cut back, 2 bases at V and 0 bases at J, with 8 bases in the middle. The CDR3: CASSFWAANTGELFF. DNA for the CDR3: TGCGCCAGCAGCTTCTGGGCCGCGAACACCGGGGAGCTGTTTTTT.

The chain carries TRBV28 and TRBJ1-2; a possible D gene is TRBD1 (5 bases). The germline V gene encodes CDR1 MDHEN and CDR2 SYDVKM. The CDR3 runs to 12 residues. Trimming removed 8 bases from V and 4 bases from J, with 11 bases in between. CDR3 protein: CASYRQPYGYTF. As DNA, the CDR3 is TGTGCCAGCTATAGACAGCCCTATGGCTACACCTTC.

The V gene is TRBV10-3, the J gene TRBJ2-1; D possibly corresponds to TRBD2 (5 bases). With 6 bases removed from V and 8 bases from J, the gap between germline ends came to 20 bases. The CDR3 contains 15 residues. Germline-derived CDR1 and CDR2 are ENHRY and SYGVKD. As DNA, the CDR3 is TGTGCCATCAGCCCCGGCCCGGGATTAAACGATGAGCAGTTCTTC. Amino acids: CAISPGPGLNDEQFF.

This chain connects TRBV21-1 to TRBJ1-5. TRBV21-1 is reported as a pseudogene. CDR3 length equals 17 residues. CDR3 DNA: TGTGCCAGCAGCAAAGTGGCTGGGTTGAGGGGCAATCAGCCCCAGCATTTT. It is translated as CASSKVAGLRGNQPQHF.

DNA of the CDR3: TGTGCCTGGAGTGGGGATGGCAGGGGGCTGTCACCCCTCCACTTT. Its translation: CAWSGDGRGLSPLHF. The rearrangement links TRBV30 to TRBJ1-6, with 8 bases fitting TRBD1. V gave up 1 base and J gave up 10 bases; unmatched junction bases: 9. The CDR3 length is 15 residues. Germline assignment: CDR1 GTSNPN and CDR2 SVGIG (reference sequence).

The chain couples TRBV5-1 to TRBJ2-1; 10 nucleotides match TRBD2. In germline, CDR1 is SGHRS, CDR2 YFSETQ. The CDR3 runs 14 residues. Trimming took 2 bases from V and 5 from J; bases not matched to a gene: 1. The CDR3 spells CASSFLAGDNEQFF. Written as DNA, the CDR3 is TGCGCCAGCAGCTTCCTAGCGGGAGACAATGAGCAGTTCTTC. Looking up the rest from reference TRBV5-1 and TRBJ2-1 gives the full variable domain: KAGVTQTPRYLIKTRGQQVTLSCSPISGHRSVSWYQQTPGQGLQFLFEYFSETQRNKGNFPGRFSGRQFSNSRSEMNVSTLELGDSALYLCASSFLAGDNEQFFGPGTRLTVL.

This clone was detected a few times. The chain couples TRBV24-1 to TRBJ1-1; D possibly corresponds to TRBD1 (5 bases). V lost 2 bases to trimming and J lost 6 bases, with 6 bases between them. There are 12 residues in the CDR3. Germline V gene sequence: CDR1 KGHDR, CDR2 SFDVKD. CDR3 nucleotide sequence: TGTGCCACCAGTGATTACAGGTCTGAAGCTTTCTTT. Its translation: CATSDYRSEAFF.

V and J are TRBV19 and TRBJ1-2, with D hard to call. V was clipped by 7 bases and J by 2 bases, with 11 bases between them. CDR3 length: 13 amino acids. CDR1 and CDR2 (germline): LNHDA, SQIVND (reference sequence). CDR3 DNA sequence: TGTGCCAGTATCCGGGGAGAGAACTATGGCTACACCTTC. Translated: CASIRGENYGYTF.

This clone was detected a few times. This rearrangement joins TRBV5-1 to TRBJ1-3; no clear D gene. The V and J ends lost 1 base and 4 bases respectively, with 15 bases between them. This CDR3 is built from 16 residues. Looked up from germline, CDR1 is SGHRS and CDR2 is YFSETQ. The CDR3 loop is CASSLMPGVEGNTIYF. In DNA, the CDR3 is TGCGCCAGCAGCTTGATGCCGGGAGTAGAAGGAAACACCATATATTTT.

The chain carries TRBV10-3 and TRBJ2-1; 8 bases align to TRBD2. V lost 6 bases, J lost 7 bases, and 11 bases stayed unmatched. Per the germline V gene, CDR1 is ENHRY and CDR2 is SYGVKD. The length of the CDR3 is 15 residues. The CDR3 region has the DNA TGTGCCATCAGGGATAACAGCGGGAGCGGAAATGAGCAGTTCTTC. This gives the protein CAIRDNSGSGNEQFF.

The V call is TRBV18, the J call TRBJ1-2; 10 bases map to TRBD1. There are 17 residues in the CDR3. In germline, CDR1 is KGHSH, CDR2 LQKENI. The junction had 11 bases not matched to a gene; V was cut back by 0 bases and J by 7 bases. The CDR3 sequence is CASSPPVGTGDLGGYTF. The CDR3 DNA reads as TGTGCCAGCTCACCACCCGTCGGGACAGGGGATTTGGGTGGCTACACCTTC.

The chain has TRBV18 and TRBJ1-5, with 7 positions matching TRBD1. This CDR3 has 14 residues. Germline-derived CDR1 and CDR2 are KGHSH and LQKENI. The junction had 1 base not matched to a gene; V was cut back by 4 bases and J by 1 base. This chain's CDR3 is CASSRGQSNQPQHF. CDR3 DNA sequence: TGTGCCAGCTCACGGGGACAGAGCAATCAGCCCCAGCATTTT.

The chain combines TRBV5-4 with TRBJ1-2, with D possibly matching TRBD1 (6 bases). Germline-derived CDR1 and CDR2 are SGHNT and YYREEE (reference sequence). With 4 bases removed from V and 5 bases from J, the gap between germline ends came to 18 bases. The CDR3 extends over 15 amino acids. This CDR3 reads CASSRVMDSLYGYTF. CDR3 DNA sequence: TGTGCCAGCAGCCGAGTAATGGACAGCCTTTATGGCTACACCTTC.

The genes are TRBV11-2 and TRBJ2-3, with D possibly being TRBD1 (6 bases). Germline V gene lookup returns CDR1 SGHAT and CDR2 FQNNGV. The ends were cut back, 4 bases at V and 6 bases at J, with 14 bases in the middle. This CDR3 comprises 14 residues. The CDR3 here is CASSSPTGADTQYF. CDR3 DNA sequence: TGTGCCAGCAGCTCTCCGACAGGTGCTGATACGCAGTATTTT.

This rearrangement joins TRBV29-1 to TRBJ2-3; 7 bases map to TRBD1. V lost 6 bases, J lost 1 base, and 7 bases stayed unmatched. Per the germline V gene, CDR1 is SQVTM and CDR2 is ANQGSEA. The CDR3 sequence is 14 residues long. The CDR3 loop reads CSVQTGWGTDTQYF. CDR3 coding DNA: TGCAGCGTGCAGACAGGGTGGGGCACAGATACGCAGTATTTT.